The 21 T cell receptor beta chains below were found in one sample sequenced in a study of blood T cell repertoires in COVID-19. Data came from immunoSEQ multiplex PCR; TCRdb stores just in-frame clones and leaves some out. The repertoire includes a few hundred thousand clones, roughly 80% of them detected once, and approximately 4.5% sits in the top ten. The specimen sequenced was PBMCs or T cells enriched from blood (not recorded which). Source of these receptors: a man in his thirties or forties with acute COVID-19.

In this sample, this clone turned up a few times. The chain links TRBV6-5 to TRBJ1-3; TRBD1 agrees at 10 bases. The CDR3 is 15 amino acids. V gave up 6 bases and J gave up 4 bases; unmatched junction bases: 6. CDR1 is MNHEY and CDR2 is SVGAGI in the germline V gene. The CDR3 DNA reads as TGTGCCAGCAGCCCCGGGACAGGGGAAGGAAACACCATATATTTT. This gives the protein CASSPGTGEGNTIYF.

This chain connects TRBV4-2 to TRBJ1-2; D is ambiguous. Per the germline V gene, CDR1 is LGHNA and CDR2 is YNFKEQ. V lost 1 base, J lost 3 bases, and 6 bases lay in between. The CDR3 consists of 13 residues. DNA for the CDR3: TGTGCCAGCAGCCAAGGCGGCGACTATGGCTACACCTTC. Translating gives CASSQGGDYGYTF.

V usage is TRBV10-3 and J usage is TRBJ1-4, with 7 bases identical to TRBD1. The CDR3 is 14 residues long. V shed 5 bases and J 8 bases; nucleotides not matched to a gene: 8. Germline values: CDR1 ENHRY, CDR2 SYGVKD. This chain's CDR3 is CAISRQGPDEKLFF. The CDR3 DNA sequence: TGTGCCATCAGTCGACAGGGACCAGACGAAAAACTGTTTTTT.

The chain links TRBV10-2 to TRBJ2-3; TRBD1 matches 7 bases. V gave up 3 bases and J gave up 0 bases; unmatched junction bases: 3. The CDR3 loop spans 15 amino acids. Germline values: CDR1 WSHSY, CDR2 SAAADI. The CDR3 sequence: CASSDRTGSTDTQYF. Here the CDR3 DNA reads TGCGCCAGCAGTGATAGGACAGGTAGCACAGATACGCAGTATTTT.

This chain uses TRBV6-5 with TRBJ1-4, with D unclear. The CDR3 runs 12 residues. Germline V gene data show CDR1 as MNHEY and CDR2 as SVGAGI. The V end lost 6 bases, the J end lost 3 bases, and 5 bases lay between the germline ends. CDR3: CASRGANEKLFF. CDR3 in DNA: TGTGCCAGCAGGGGAGCTAATGAAAAACTGTTTTTT.

The chain joins TRBV27 to TRBJ2-1, with TRBD2 matching over 13 bases. The CDR3 extends over 13 amino acids. In germline, CDR1 is MNHEY, CDR2 SMNVEV (reference sequence). The V gene end was trimmed by 8 bases and the J gene end by 8 bases; junction bases not matched to a gene: 3. The CDR3 sequence: CASRTSGSHEQFF. CDR3 DNA: TGTGCCAGCCGGACTAGCGGGAGCCATGAGCAGTTCTTC.

This clone occurred once. The gene calls are TRBV9 and TRBJ2-1; 9 bases map to TRBD2. V lost 3 bases and J lost 8; bases outside the gene matches: 9. The CDR3 runs to 15 residues. Germline V gene lookup returns CDR1 SGDLS and CDR2 YYNGEE. CDR3 amino acids: CASSADSGRTYEQFF. As DNA, the CDR3 is TGTGCCAGCAGCGCTGATAGCGGGAGAACGTATGAGCAGTTCTTC.

The V gene is TRBV19, the J gene TRBJ1-1; no definite D call. Germline V CDR1 and CDR2: LNHDA, SQIVND (reference sequence). Trimming shortened V by 3 bases and J by 4 bases, and 21 bases separated the two germline ends. The CDR3 extends over 17 amino acids. CDR3 sequence: CASSIGASRLSGTEAFF. CDR3 nucleotide sequence: TGTGCCAGTAGTATTGGCGCAAGTAGGCTGTCAGGCACTGAAGCTTTCTTT.

This clone has a handful of counts. The chain is built from TRBV5-4 and TRBJ2-7; 7 bases fit TRBD1. This CDR3 has 15 amino acids. V shed 0 bases and J 4 bases; nucleotides not matched to a gene: 7. The germline V gene encodes CDR1 SGHNT and CDR2 YYREEE (reference sequence). CDR3 region: CASSLVGTEQYEQYV. DNA for the CDR3: TGTGCCAGCAGCTTGGTGGGGACAGAGCAATACGAGCAGTACGTC.

This rearrangement joins TRBV7-2 to TRBJ2-1; 7 bases match TRBD2. CDR1 and CDR2 from the germline V gene are SGHTA and FQGNSA. The CDR3 spans 17 residues. Trimming took 1 base from V and 0 from J; bases not matched to a gene: 6. CDR3 DNA: TGTGCCAGCAGCTTAGAGGCTAGCGGAAGCTCCTACAATGAGCAGTTCTTC. It yields the protein CASSLEASGSSYNEQFF. Based on the CDR3 plus reference TRBV7-2 and TRBJ2-1, the full variable domain is GAGVSQSPSNKVTEKGKDVELRCDPISGHTALYWYRQSLGQGLEFLIYFQGNSAPDKSGLPSDRFSAERTGGSVSTLTIQRTQQEDSAVYLCASSLEASGSSYNEQFFGPGTRLTVL.

V is TRBV4-3 and J is TRBJ2-3, with D tentatively TRBD2 (5 bases). Trimming removed 0 bases at V and 1 base at J, with 8 bases between. Per the germline V gene, CDR1 is LGHNA and CDR2 is YSLEER. The CDR3 is 15 residues long. The CDR3 reads CASSQDWRGTDTQYF. CDR3 nucleotide sequence: TGCGCCAGCAGCCAAGATTGGCGGGGCACAGATACGCAGTATTTT.

The J gene is TRBJ1-6, the V gene TRBV27; D gene ambiguous. In germline, CDR1 is MNHEY, CDR2 SMNVEV (reference sequence). This CDR3 spans 15 amino acids. Trimming stripped 7 bases from V and 7 bases from J, with 17 bases between. CDR3 region: CASKNNMNANSPLHF. As DNA, the CDR3 is TGTGCCAGCAAAAACAACATGAATGCCAATTCACCCCTCCACTTT.

This clone was seen a few times. The chain carries TRBV6-5 and TRBJ1-1, with D possibly TRBD1 on 5 matching bases. Trimming stripped 6 bases from V and 4 bases from J, with 9 bases between. The CDR3 length is 12 residues. The germline V gene has CDR1 MNHEY and CDR2 SVGAGI. In DNA, the CDR3 is TGTGCCAGCAGACAGGTCGTCACTGAAGCTTTCTTT. Translating gives CASRQVVTEAFF.

J is TRBJ1-2 and V is TRBV29-1, with 9 bases fitting TRBD1. Germline assignment: CDR1 SQVTM and CDR2 ANQGSEA. Unmatched junction bases numbered 8, after V lost 4 bases and J lost 2 bases. This CDR3 region has 15 residues. The CDR3 DNA reads as TGCAGCGTTGGCCGGGACAGGGCGGGGAACTATGGCTACACCTTC. Residues: CSVGRDRAGNYGYTF.

The chain has TRBV19 and TRBJ1-3; TRBD1 aligns across 9 bases. V was pared by 6 bases and J by 8 bases, with 8 bases of the junction left unmatched. The CDR3 consists of 14 residues. The germline V gene has CDR1 LNHDA and CDR2 SQIVND (reference sequence). The CDR3 DNA follows: TGTGCCAGTAGCGCCGGGACAGGGCGGGACACCATATATTTT. It codes for CASSAGTGRDTIYF. Full variable domain (remainder filled in from reference TRBV19 and TRBJ1-3): DGGITQSPKYLFRKEGQNVTLSCEQNLNHDAMYWYRQDPGQGLRLIYYSQIVNDFQKGDIAEGYSVSREKKESFPLTVTSAQKNPTAFYLCASSAGTGRDTIYFGEGSWLTVV.

This rearrangement joins TRBV15 to TRBJ1-1; D gene unclear. V was trimmed by 4 bases and J by 3 bases, leaving 12 bases between them. The germline V gene has CDR1 LNHNV and CDR2 YYDKDF (reference sequence). The CDR3 has 14 amino acids. The CDR3 DNA reads as TGTGCCACCAGCAACCACGAGCTGGACACTGAAGCTTTCTTT. It codes for CATSNHELDTEAFF.

This clone was detected a few times. Other nucleotide sequences in the sample specify the same CDR3. The chain couples TRBV5-6 to TRBJ1-1; D is unclear. This CDR3 is built from 14 residues. V dropped 0 bases and J dropped 1 base, with 7 bases sitting between them. CDR1 and CDR2 (germline): SGHDT, YYEEEE. CDR3 residues: CASSLAGRNTEAFF. The DNA of the CDR3 is TGTGCCAGCAGCTTGGCAGGCAGGAACACTGAAGCTTTCTTT.

This clone was counted a few times. The rearrangement joins TRBV6-6 to TRBJ1-1; D gene unclear. Germline V gene sequence: CDR1 MNHNY, CDR2 SVGAGI (reference sequence). CDR3 length: 14 residues. V lost 6 bases and J 6 bases, leaving 17 bases between the germline ends. The CDR3 bases are TGTGCCAGCAGCCCTACGGTCGCGGTGGCTGAAGCTTTCTTT. It translates to CASSPTVAVAEAFF.

This rearrangement joins TRBV28 to TRBJ1-6; D is undetermined. CDR1 is MDHEN, CDR2 SYDVKM, per germline. V shed 5 bases and J shed 10 bases, with 6 bases lying between them. The CDR3 loop spans 11 amino acids. CDR3 sequence (DNA): TGTGCCAGCAGTCACAAGTCACCCCTCCACTTT. It encodes CASSHKSPLHF. Full variable domain (missing parts from reference TRBV28 and TRBJ1-6): DVKVTQSSRYLVKRTGEKVFLECVQDMDHENMFWYRQDPGLGLRLIYFSYDVKMKEKGDIPEGYSVSREKKERFSLILESASTNQTSMYLCASSHKSPLHFGNGTRLTVT.

This rearrangement joins TRBV29-1 to TRBJ2-1; D may be TRBD2 (5 bases). CDR1 is SQVTM, CDR2 ANQGSEA, per germline. This CDR3 contains 9 residues. Trimming removed 7 bases from V and 14 bases from J, with 12 bases in between. The CDR3 sequence is CSAEDGEFF. In DNA form, the CDR3 reads TGCAGCGCCGAGGACGGGGAGTTCTTC.

The V and J genes are TRBV5-1 and TRBJ2-2; TRBD2 matches 9 bases. V dropped 7 bases and J dropped 2; count of bases not matched to a gene: 9. The CDR3 is 16 amino acids. CDR1 and CDR2 from the germline V gene are SGHRS and YFSETQ. Written as DNA, the CDR3 is TGCGCCAGCGGGGGACTAGCCCTCCCTAACACCGGGGAGCTGTTTTTT. Translating it yields CASGGLALPNTGELFF.